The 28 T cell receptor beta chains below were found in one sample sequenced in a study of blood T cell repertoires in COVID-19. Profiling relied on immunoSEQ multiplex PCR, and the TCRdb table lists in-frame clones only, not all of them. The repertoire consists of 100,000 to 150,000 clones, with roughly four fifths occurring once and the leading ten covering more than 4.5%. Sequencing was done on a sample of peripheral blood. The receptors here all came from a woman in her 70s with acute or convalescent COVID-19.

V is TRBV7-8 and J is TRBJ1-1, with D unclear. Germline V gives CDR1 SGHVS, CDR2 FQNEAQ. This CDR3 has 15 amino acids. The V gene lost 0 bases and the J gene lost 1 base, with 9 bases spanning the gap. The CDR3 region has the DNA TGTGCCAGCAGCTTAGCGGTTCCAGGGAACACTGAAGCTTTCTTT. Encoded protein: CASSLAVPGNTEAFF.

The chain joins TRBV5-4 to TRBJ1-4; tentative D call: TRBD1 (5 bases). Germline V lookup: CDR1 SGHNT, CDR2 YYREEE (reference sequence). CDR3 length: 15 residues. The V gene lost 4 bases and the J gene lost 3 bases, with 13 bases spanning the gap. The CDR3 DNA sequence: TGTGCCAGCAGCAACCAGGGAAGGGCTAATGAAAAACTGTTTTTT. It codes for CASSNQGRANEKLFF.

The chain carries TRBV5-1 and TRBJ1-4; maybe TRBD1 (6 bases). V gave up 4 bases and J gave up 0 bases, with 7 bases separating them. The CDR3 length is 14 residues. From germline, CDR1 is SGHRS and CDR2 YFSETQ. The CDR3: CASSRTATNEKLFF. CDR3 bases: TGCGCCAGCAGCAGGACAGCAACTAATGAAAAACTGTTTTTT.

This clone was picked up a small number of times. DNA of the CDR3: TGTGCCAGCAGCTTAGGACAGCCTAATGAGCAGTTCTTC. Translating it yields CASSLGQPNEQFF. V gene TRBV7-9 combines with J gene TRBJ2-1; D is perhaps TRBD1 (5 bases). This CDR3 contains 13 residues. The ends were cut back, 1 base at V and 7 bases at J, with 8 bases in the middle. Germline V gene data show CDR1 as SEHNR and CDR2 as FQNEAQ (reference sequence).

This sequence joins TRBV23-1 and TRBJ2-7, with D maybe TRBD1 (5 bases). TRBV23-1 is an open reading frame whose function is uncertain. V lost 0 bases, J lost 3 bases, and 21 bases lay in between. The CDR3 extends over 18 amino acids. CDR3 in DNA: TGCGCCAGCAGTCAATCCCCCCAGCAGGGAAAGATTGGCTACGAGCAGTACGTC. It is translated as CASSQSPQQGKIGYEQYV.

The chain's CDR3 is CASSLGDNGEQFF. CDR3 in DNA: TGTGCCAGCAGCTTAGGGGACAACGGTGAGCAGTTCTTC. V is TRBV7-6 and J is TRBJ2-1; D perhaps matches TRBD1 (6 bases). Trimming shortened V by 1 base and J by 9 bases, and 10 bases separated the two germline ends. The CDR3 is 13 amino acids. Germline values: CDR1 SGHVS, CDR2 FNYEAQ.

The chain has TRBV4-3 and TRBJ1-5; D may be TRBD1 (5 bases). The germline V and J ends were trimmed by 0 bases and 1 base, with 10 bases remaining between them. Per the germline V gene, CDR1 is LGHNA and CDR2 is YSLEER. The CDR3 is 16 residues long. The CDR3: CASSQEYRQSNQPQHF. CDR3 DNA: TGCGCCAGCAGCCAAGAATATAGACAGAGCAATCAGCCCCAGCATTTT.

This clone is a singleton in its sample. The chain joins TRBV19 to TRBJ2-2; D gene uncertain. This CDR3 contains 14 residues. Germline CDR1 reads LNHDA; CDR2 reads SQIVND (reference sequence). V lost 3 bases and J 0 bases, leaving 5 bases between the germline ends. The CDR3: CASSIHSNTGELFF. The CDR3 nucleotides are TGTGCCAGTAGTATTCATTCGAACACCGGGGAGCTGTTTTTT.

The CDR3 DNA reads as TGTGCCAGCAGTTCGGACAGGGGGTTTGAAAAACTGTTTTTT. Translated: CASSSDRGFEKLFF. The V and J genes are TRBV2 and TRBJ1-4; TRBD1 matches 10 bases. CDR1 is SNHLY, CDR2 FYNNEI, per germline. J lost 7 bases, V lost 5 bases, and 4 bases had no gene match. This CDR3 is built from 14 residues. Full variable domain (missing parts from reference TRBV2 and TRBJ1-4): EPEVTQTPSHQVTQMGQEVILRCVPISNHLYFYWYRQILGQKVEFLVSFYNNEISEKSEIFDDQFSVERPDGSNFTLKIRSTKLEDSAMYFCASSSDRGFEKLFFGSGTQLSVL.

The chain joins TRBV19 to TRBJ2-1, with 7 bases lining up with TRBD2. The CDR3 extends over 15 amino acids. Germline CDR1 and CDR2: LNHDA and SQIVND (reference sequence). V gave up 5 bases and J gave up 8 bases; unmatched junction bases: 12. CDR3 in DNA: TGTGCCAGTAGTCCTCCCGGGAGGACAAAGTATGAGCAGTTCTTC. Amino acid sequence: CASSPPGRTKYEQFF.

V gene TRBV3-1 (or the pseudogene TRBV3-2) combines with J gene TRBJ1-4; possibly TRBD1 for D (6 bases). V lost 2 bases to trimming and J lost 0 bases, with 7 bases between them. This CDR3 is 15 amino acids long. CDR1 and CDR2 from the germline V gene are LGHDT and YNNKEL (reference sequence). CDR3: CASSQQGTTNEKLFF. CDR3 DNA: TGTGCCAGCAGCCAACAGGGGACAACTAATGAAAAACTGTTTTTT.

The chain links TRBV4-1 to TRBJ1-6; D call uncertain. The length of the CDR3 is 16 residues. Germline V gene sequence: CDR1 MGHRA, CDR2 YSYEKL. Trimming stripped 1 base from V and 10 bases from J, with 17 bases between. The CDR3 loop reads CASSQALQEAWSPLHF. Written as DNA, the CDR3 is TGCGCCAGCAGCCAAGCACTTCAAGAGGCCTGGTCACCCCTCCACTTT.

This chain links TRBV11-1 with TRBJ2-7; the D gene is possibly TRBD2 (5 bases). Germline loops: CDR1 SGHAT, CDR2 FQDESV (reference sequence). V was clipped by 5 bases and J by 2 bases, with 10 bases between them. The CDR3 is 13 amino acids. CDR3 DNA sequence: TGTGCCAGCAGCCCGGACTCAACCTACGAGCAGTACTTC. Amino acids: CASSPDSTYEQYF.

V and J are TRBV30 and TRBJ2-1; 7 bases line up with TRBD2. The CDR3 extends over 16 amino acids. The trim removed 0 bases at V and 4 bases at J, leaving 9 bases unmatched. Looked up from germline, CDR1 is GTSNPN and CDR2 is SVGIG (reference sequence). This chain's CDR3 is CAWSVQGGGPYNEQFF. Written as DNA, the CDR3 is TGTGCCTGGAGTGTACAAGGCGGGGGACCTTACAATGAGCAGTTCTTC.

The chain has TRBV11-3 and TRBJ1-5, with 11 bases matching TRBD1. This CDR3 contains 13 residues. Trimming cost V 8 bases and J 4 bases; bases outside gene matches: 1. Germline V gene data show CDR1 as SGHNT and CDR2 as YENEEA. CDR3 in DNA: TGTGCCAGCGGACAGGGGGCGAATCAGCCCCAGCATTTT. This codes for CASGQGANQPQHF. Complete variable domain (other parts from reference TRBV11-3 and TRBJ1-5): EAGVVQSPRYKIIEKKQPVAFWCNPISGHNTLYWYLQNLGQGPELLIRYENEEAVDDSQLPKDRFSAERLKGVDSTLKIQPAELGDSAVYLCASGQGANQPQHFGDGTRLSIL.

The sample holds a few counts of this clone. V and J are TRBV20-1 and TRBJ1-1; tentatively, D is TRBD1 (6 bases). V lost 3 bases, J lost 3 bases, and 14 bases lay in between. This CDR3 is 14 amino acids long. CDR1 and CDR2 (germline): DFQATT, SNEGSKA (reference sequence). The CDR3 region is CSASRSGVDTEAFF. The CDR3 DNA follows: TGCAGTGCTAGTCGTTCAGGGGTCGACACTGAAGCTTTCTTT.

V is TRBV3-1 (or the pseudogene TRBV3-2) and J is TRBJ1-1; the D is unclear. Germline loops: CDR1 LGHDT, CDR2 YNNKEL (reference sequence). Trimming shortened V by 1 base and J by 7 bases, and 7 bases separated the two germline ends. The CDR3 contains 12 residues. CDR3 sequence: CASSQGSFEAFF. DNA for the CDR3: TGTGCCAGCAGCCAAGGGAGCTTTGAAGCTTTCTTT.

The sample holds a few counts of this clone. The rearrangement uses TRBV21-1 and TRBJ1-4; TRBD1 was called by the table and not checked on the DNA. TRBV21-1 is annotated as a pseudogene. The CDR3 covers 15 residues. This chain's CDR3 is CASSKVQGSGEKLFF. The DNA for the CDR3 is TGTGCCAGCAGCAAAGTACAGGGTTCGGGTGAAAAACTGTTTTTT.

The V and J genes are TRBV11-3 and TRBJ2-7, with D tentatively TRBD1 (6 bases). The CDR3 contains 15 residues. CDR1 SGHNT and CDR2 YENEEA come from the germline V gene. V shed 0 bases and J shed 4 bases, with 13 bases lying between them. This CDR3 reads CASSLDFVRGYEQYF. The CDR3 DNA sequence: TGTGCCAGCAGCTTAGATTTCGTTAGGGGGTACGAGCAGTACTTC.

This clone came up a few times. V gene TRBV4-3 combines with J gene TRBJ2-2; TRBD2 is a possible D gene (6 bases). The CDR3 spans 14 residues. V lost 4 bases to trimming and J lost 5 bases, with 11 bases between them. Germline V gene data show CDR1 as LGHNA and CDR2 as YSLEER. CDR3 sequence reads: CASSLGTSTGELFF. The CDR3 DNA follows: TGCGCCAGCAGCCTAGGGACTTCAACCGGGGAGCTGTTTTTT.

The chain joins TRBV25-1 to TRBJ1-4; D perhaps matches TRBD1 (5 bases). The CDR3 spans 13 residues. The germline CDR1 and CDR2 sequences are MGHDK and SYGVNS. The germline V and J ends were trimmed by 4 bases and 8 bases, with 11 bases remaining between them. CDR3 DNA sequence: TGTGCCAGCAGTGGCGGGACCTTCGAAAAACTGTTTTTT. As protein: CASSGGTFEKLFF.

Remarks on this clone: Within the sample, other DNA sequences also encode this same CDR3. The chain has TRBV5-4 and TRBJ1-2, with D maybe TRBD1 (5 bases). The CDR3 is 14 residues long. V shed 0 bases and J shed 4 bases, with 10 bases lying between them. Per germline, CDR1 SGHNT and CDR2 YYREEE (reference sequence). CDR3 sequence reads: CASSLVGQGYGYTF. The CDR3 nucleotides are TGTGCCAGCAGCTTGGTTGGGCAGGGCTATGGCTACACCTTC.

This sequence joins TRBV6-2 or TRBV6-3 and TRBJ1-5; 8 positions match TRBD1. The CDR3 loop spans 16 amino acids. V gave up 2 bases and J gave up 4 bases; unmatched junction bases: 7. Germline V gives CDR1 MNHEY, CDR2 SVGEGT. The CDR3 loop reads CASSYPTGERNQPQHF. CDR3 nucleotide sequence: TGTGCCAGCAGTTACCCGACAGGGGAGAGGAATCAGCCCCAGCATTTT.

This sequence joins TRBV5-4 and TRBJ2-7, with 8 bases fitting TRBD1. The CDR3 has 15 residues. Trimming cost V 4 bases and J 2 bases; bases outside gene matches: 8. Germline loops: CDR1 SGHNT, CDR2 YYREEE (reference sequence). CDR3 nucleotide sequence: TGTGCCAGCAGCGAAGGACAGGGCATAACCTACGAGCAGTACTTC. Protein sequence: CASSEGQGITYEQYF.

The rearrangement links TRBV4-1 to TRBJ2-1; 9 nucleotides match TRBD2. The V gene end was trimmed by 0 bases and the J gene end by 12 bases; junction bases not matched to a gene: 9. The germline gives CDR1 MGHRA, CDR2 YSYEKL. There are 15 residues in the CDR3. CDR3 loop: CASSQEGLRGGRQFF. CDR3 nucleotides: TGCGCCAGCAGCCAAGAAGGCCTGCGGGGGGGCCGGCAGTTCTTC.

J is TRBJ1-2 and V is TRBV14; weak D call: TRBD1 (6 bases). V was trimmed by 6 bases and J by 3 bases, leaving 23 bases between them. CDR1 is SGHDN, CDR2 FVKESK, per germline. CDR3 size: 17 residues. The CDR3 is CASRSKGVEREHYGYTF. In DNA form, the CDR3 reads TGTGCCAGCAGGTCCAAGGGGGTAGAAAGAGAACACTATGGCTACACCTTC.

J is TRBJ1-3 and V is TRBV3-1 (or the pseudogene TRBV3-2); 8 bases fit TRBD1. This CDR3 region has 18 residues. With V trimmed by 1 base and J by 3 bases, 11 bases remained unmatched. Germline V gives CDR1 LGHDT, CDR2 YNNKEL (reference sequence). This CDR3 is CASSQVSGGGWYGNTIYF. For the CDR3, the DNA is TGTGCCAGCAGCCAAGTTTCAGGGGGCGGTTGGTATGGAAACACCATATATTTT.

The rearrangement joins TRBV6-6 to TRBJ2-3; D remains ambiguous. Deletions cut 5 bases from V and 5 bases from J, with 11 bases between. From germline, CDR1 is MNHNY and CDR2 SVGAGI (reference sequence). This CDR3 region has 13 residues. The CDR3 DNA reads TGTGCCAGCAGTAAAAGCACCGGAGATACGCAGTATTTT. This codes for CASSKSTGDTQYF.